Listed below are T cell receptor beta chains from one sample, sequenced in a study of cytomegalovirus exposure and HLA in healthy donors. Data came from immunoSEQ multiplex PCR; TCRdb stores just in-frame clones and leaves some out. This table has over 65,000 clones, 67% appearing once. The source material was PBMCs. The receptors come from a woman aged 50 to 60 in good health and CMV-seropositive. Both conserved end residues are part of each CDR3. The D gene is left open where the match is weak. Clone size is shown for a subset of rows, as once, few, many or a class of expanded clone.

d_gene	v_gene	abundance	j_gene	CDR3nt	CDR3aa
TRBD1	TRBV19	-	TRBJ2-2	TGTGCCAGTAGTAGACAGGGCAGGACCGGGGAGCTGTTTTTT	CASSRQGRTGELFF
-	TRBV1	-	TRBJ2-3	TGCACCAGCAGCCAACTACTAGCGGGGTTAAGCACAGATACGCAGTATTTT	CTSSQLLAGLSTDTQYF
-	TRBV2	-	TRBJ2-1	TGTGCCAGCAGTGAACCCTTTACTCGGGAGCAGTTCTTC	CASSEPFTREQFF
TRBD1	TRBV10-3	-	TRBJ1-1	TGTGCCACGAGCCGGGACAGGGGGCAATGGGACACTGAAGCTTTCTTT	CATSRDRGQWDTEAFF
-	TRBV7-9	-	TRBJ2-1	TGTGCCAGCAGCTTCCCGGGGAATGGATACAATGAGCAGTTCTTC	CASSFPGNGYNEQFF
TRBD1	TRBV13	-	TRBJ1-2	TGTGCCAGCAGCGAGATGGGACAGGGAGATCACTATGGCTACACCTTC	CASSEMGQGDHYGYTF
TRBD2	TRBV9	-	TRBJ2-6	TGTGCCAGCAGTCCTAGCGGGGGAGTTGGGGCCAACGTCCTGACTTTC	CASSPSGGVGANVLTF
-	TRBV4-1	-	TRBJ1-1	TGCGCCAGCAGCCAAGAAAGCCAAACGAACACTGAAGCTTTCTTT	CASSQESQTNTEAFF
-	TRBV30	few	TRBJ2-1	TGTGCCTGGAGTACGGGGGAGGGGGGCGCTTCCTACAATGAGCAGTTCTTC	CAWSTGEGGASYNEQFF
-	TRBV6-5	-	TRBJ2-2	TGTGCCAGCAGTTCCTTGAACACCGGGGAGCTGTTTTTT	CASSSLNTGELFF
-	TRBV9	-	TRBJ1-2	TGTGCCAGCAGCCGGACAGAGGGCTACACCTTC	CASSRTEGYTF
-	TRBV25-1	-	TRBJ1-1	TGTGCCAGCAGTGAAACAGGGACGAACACTGAAGCTTTCTTT	CASSETGTNTEAFF
-	TRBV28	-	TRBJ2-3	TGTGCCAGCAGTTTGTGGGGCAGGGGGACTAGCACAGATACGCAGTATTTT	CASSLWGRGTSTDTQYF
TRBD2	TRBV19	-	TRBJ2-5	TGTGCCAGCGGGAGGCAAGGGCCGGGGACCCAGTACTTC	CASGRQGPGTQYF
TRBD1	TRBV29-1	-	TRBJ1-1	TGCAGCGCGATTGAGGGGGCAAGGGAAGCTTTCTTT	CSAIEGAREAFF
TRBD2	TRBV5-1	few	TRBJ2-2	TGCGCCAGCCAGCCTAGCGGGGGGGACACCGGGGAGCTGTTTTTT	CASQPSGGDTGELFF
-	TRBV6-1	-	TRBJ1-2	TGTGCCAGCTGGGGGGGCGTTCTTGGTGGCTACACCTTC	CASWGGVLGGYTF
-	TRBV9	-	TRBJ1-1	TGTGCCAGCAGCGTAGACCCCAGCCGTCAAGGGGGACATACTGAAGCTTTCTTT	CASSVDPSRQGGHTEAFF
-	TRBV5-4	once	TRBJ1-4	TGTGCCAGCAGCTTTGAGGGAAAGGAAAAACTGTTTTTT	CASSFEGKEKLFF
TRBD1	TRBV11-2	-	TRBJ1-2	TGTGCCAGCAGCTCGAAAAACAGGGGTGGTGGCTACACCTTC	CASSSKNRGGGYTF
-	TRBV2	-	TRBJ1-5	TGTGCCAGCAGGGGGGGAGGCCTGCAGCCCCAGCATTTT	CASRGGGLQPQHF
-	TRBV7-9	-	TRBJ2-3	TGTGCCAGCAGCTTAGCGCCGGGGGGCACAGATACGCAGTATTTT	CASSLAPGGTDTQYF
TRBD2	TRBV6-4	-	TRBJ2-1	TGTGCCAGCAGTGACTCGGTTAGCGGGGGGGTTGATGAGCAGTTCTTC	CASSDSVSGGVDEQFF
-	TRBV11-2	-	TRBJ2-5	TGTGCCAGCCGAGGGAACCAAGAGACCCAGTACTTC	CASRGNQETQYF
TRBD1	TRBV7-9	-	TRBJ2-5	TGTGCCAGCAGCACTTGGACAGGGTATCAAGAGACCCAGTACTTC	CASSTWTGYQETQYF
-	TRBV5-1	once	TRBJ1-6	TGCGCCAGCAGCTTGGATCAGTCCCTCCATATCCCCCTCCACTTT	CASSLDQSLHIPLHF
TRBD1	TRBV19	once	TRBJ1-5	TGTGCCAGTAAGGGACAGAGCAATCAGCCCCAGCATTTT	CASKGQSNQPQHF
-	TRBV30	few	TRBJ1-3	TGTGCCTGGAGTGTCGGCAGGCGAAACACCATATATTTT	CAWSVGRRNTIYF
-	TRBV5-4	-	TRBJ1-1	TGTGCCAGCCGCTTGGCAGGGTACACTGAAGCTTTCTTT	CASRLAGYTEAFF
-	TRBV4-1	few	TRBJ2-7	TGCGCCAGCAGCCAAGATTTTTTGGCGGGTTGGTACGAGCAGTACTTC	CASSQDFLAGWYEQYF
TRBD1	TRBV19	-	TRBJ1-5	TGTGCCAGTAGTATCACAGGGCAGGGGGGTCAGCCCCAGCATTTT	CASSITGQGGQPQHF
-	TRBV7-9	-	TRBJ1-2	TGTTCCAGCAGCTACAAGGAAACAGGGATCGACCCTTATGGCTACACCTTC	CSSSYKETGIDPYGYTF
TRBD1	TRBV25-1	few	TRBJ1-4	TGTGCCAGCAGTGATAGGACGGAACAACAGGGGAAACTGTTTTTT	CASSDRTEQQGKLFF
-	TRBV15	few	TRBJ1-6	TGTGCCACCAAAGGCGGAGGCTACTCAAGCTCCTATAATTCACCCCTCCACTTT	CATKGGGYSSSYNSPLHF
-	TRBV10-3	few	TRBJ1-5	TGTGCCATCAGTGACCCAAGGGTAGGAGGGCAGCCCCAGCATTTT	CAISDPRVGGQPQHF
-	TRBV2	-	TRBJ1-6	TGTGCCAGCAATCGGGATTCTAATTCACCCCTCCACTTT	CASNRDSNSPLHF
TRBD1	TRBV15	-	TRBJ1-3	TGTGCCACCAGCAGACGGACAGGGGCTGGAAACACCATATATTTT	CATSRRTGAGNTIYF
-	TRBV7-9	-	TRBJ2-5	TGTGCCAGCAGCTTAGTGCCGGGGATGGAGACCCAGTACTTC	CASSLVPGMETQYF
TRBD1	TRBV6-1	-	TRBJ1-1	TGTGCCACCTTAACAGGGGCCTACACTGAAGCTTTCTTT	CATLTGAYTEAFF
-	TRBV5-1	-	TRBJ1-2	TGCGCCAGCAGCTTGGGGCAGAATCATGGCTACACCTTC	CASSLGQNHGYTF
TRBD2	TRBV14	-	TRBJ2-5	TGTGCCAGCAGCATATCCCAGGGACTAGCGGGGCTCCAAGAGACCCAGTACTTC	CASSISQGLAGLQETQYF